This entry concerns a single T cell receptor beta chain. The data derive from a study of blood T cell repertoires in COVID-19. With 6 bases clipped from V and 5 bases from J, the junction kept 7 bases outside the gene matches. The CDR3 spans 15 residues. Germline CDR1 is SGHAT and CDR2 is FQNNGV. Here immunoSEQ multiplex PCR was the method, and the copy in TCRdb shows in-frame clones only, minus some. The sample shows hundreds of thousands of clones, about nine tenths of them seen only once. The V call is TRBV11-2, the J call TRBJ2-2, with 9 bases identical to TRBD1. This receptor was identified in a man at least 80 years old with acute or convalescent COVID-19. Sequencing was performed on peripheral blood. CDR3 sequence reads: CASSPNRGQTGELFF. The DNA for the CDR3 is TGTGCCAGCAGTCCTAACAGGGGGCAGACCGGGGAGCTGTTTTTT. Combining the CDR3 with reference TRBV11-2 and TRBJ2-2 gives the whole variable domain EAGVAQSPRYKIIEKRQSVAFWCNPISGHATLYWYQQILGQGPKLLIQFQNNGVVDDSQLPKDRFSAERLKGVDSTLKIQPAKLEDSAVYLCASSPNRGQTGELFFGEGSRLTVL.